These T cell receptor beta chains were read from a single sample in a study of beta chain features in type 1 diabetes. The method was immunoSEQ multiplex PCR; TCRdb's version includes in-frame clones alone and lacks a portion of them. This table has roughly 240,000 clones, over 12% appearing once. Sequenced: naive CD4+ T cells from blood. These TCRs come from a woman aged 35 to 49 in good health. CDR3s include the opening cysteine and the closing phenylalanine or tryptophan. A D gene is named only where the DNA matches it firmly. Clone size, where shown, is once, few, many, or a class for clones that have expanded.

TRBV28	NA	TRBJ1-2	NA	CASRNPVRDGYTF	TGTGCCAGCCGCAACCCGGTCCGGGATGGCTACACCTTC
TRBV7-2	NA	TRBJ1-3	few	CASSPTSVSGNTIYF	TGTGCCAGCAGCCCCACCTCAGTCTCTGGAAACACCATATATTTT
TRBV6-5	NA	TRBJ2-4	NA	CASSYSVGTKNIQYF	TGTGCCAGCAGTTACTCGGTCGGGACCAAAAACATTCAGTACTTC
TRBV6-6	NA	TRBJ2-7	NA	CASSYSGGAQYF	TGTGCCAGCAGTTACTCAGGGGGTGCGCAGTACTTC
TRBV7-2	TRBD2	TRBJ2-1	few	CASSLEPSGLAGPYNEQFF	TGTGCCAGCAGCTTAGAGCCCTCTGGACTAGCGGGTCCCTACAATGAGCAGTTCTTC
TRBV6-5	NA	TRBJ1-2	few	CASMSGVYYGYTF	TGTGCCAGCATGAGCGGGGTCTACTATGGCTACACCTTC
TRBV9	TRBD1	TRBJ1-5	few	CASSPGGGGGQPQHF	TGTGCCAGCAGCCCCGGAGGAGGGGGCGGTCAGCCCCAGCATTTT
TRBV11-2	NA	TRBJ2-6	NA	CASSRQGSGANVLTF	TGTGCCAGCAGCCGGCAGGGCTCTGGGGCCAACGTCCTGACTTTC
TRBV9	TRBD2	TRBJ2-7	few	CASSPTSGAYEQYF	TGTGCCAGCAGCCCGACTAGCGGGGCTTACGAGCAGTACTTC
TRBV7-9	NA	TRBJ2-3	NA	CASSSGGPGGDTQYF	TGTGCCAGCAGCTCCGGGGGACCGGGCGGGGATACGCAGTATTTT
TRBV18	TRBD1	TRBJ1-2	few	CASSRSRTGELYGYTF	TGTGCCAGCTCACGGAGTCGGACAGGGGAGCTCTATGGCTACACCTTC
TRBV5-1	NA	TRBJ2-5	few	CASRQTRETQYF	TGCGCCAGCCGCCAAACTAGGGAGACCCAGTACTTC
TRBV5-1	NA	TRBJ2-3	few	CASAAAGRDTQYF	TGCGCCAGCGCGGCTGCGGGTAGAGATACGCAGTATTTT
TRBV18	TRBD1	TRBJ2-7	few	CASSPRDRGGSEQYF	TGTGCCAGCTCACCACGGGACAGGGGAGGTAGCGAGCAGTACTTC
TRBV29-1	NA	TRBJ1-5	few	CSVATGPNQPQHF	TGCAGCGTCGCTACAGGGCCCAATCAGCCCCAGCATTTT
TRBV6-1	NA	TRBJ2-1	few	CASSDPYEQFF	TGTGCCAGCAGTGACCCGTATGAGCAGTTCTTC
TRBV6-6	TRBD2	TRBJ2-7	NA	CASQTSGGAGEQYF	TGTGCCAGCCAGACTAGCGGGGGGGCCGGCGAGCAGTACTTC
TRBV4-1	NA	TRBJ1-4	few	CASSQEGGTNEKLFF	TGCGCCAGCAGCCAAGAAGGGGGTACTAATGAAAAACTGTTTTTT
TRBV19	TRBD2	TRBJ2-1	few	CASRFSGGAQPNEQFF	TGTGCCAGTAGGTTTAGCGGGGGGGCTCAGCCCAATGAGCAGTTCTTC
TRBV14	NA	TRBJ1-4	NA	CASSRGTGANEKLFF	TGTGCCAGCAGCCGAGGAACAGGAGCTAATGAAAAACTGTTTTTT
TRBV11-2	NA	TRBJ1-1	NA	CASSLDRDTEAFF	TGTGCCAGCAGCTTAGACAGGGACACTGAAGCTTTCTTT
TRBV7-2	TRBD2	TRBJ2-3	few	CASSMRGAGTDTQYF	TGTGCCAGCAGCATGCGGGGGGCCGGCACAGATACGCAGTATTTT
TRBV20-1	NA	TRBJ2-7	NA	CSAQQGYEQYF	TGCAGTGCTCAACAGGGTTACGAGCAGTACTTC
TRBV5-1	NA	TRBJ1-5	few	CASSLGTGNQPQHF	TGCGCCAGCAGCTTGGGAACAGGCAATCAGCCCCAGCATTTT
TRBV28	TRBD1	TRBJ1-2	few	CASSTDRGLRYTF	TGTGCCAGCAGCACTGACAGGGGACTACGGTACACCTTC
TRBV7-7	NA	TRBJ2-5	few	CASSRLDVETQYF	TGTGCTAGCAGCCGTTTAGATGTGGAGACCCAGTACTTC
TRBV5-4	NA	TRBJ1-1	NA	CASSSTQGIHTEAFF	TGTGCCAGCAGCTCAACACAGGGTATACACACTGAAGCTTTCTTT
TRBV20-1	NA	TRBJ2-1	NA	CSASSNEQFF	TGCAGTGCTAGCTCCAATGAGCAGTTCTTC
TRBV5-1	TRBD1	TRBJ2-7	few	CASGQGSYEQYF	TGCGCCAGCGGACAGGGGTCCTACGAGCAGTACTTC
TRBV27	TRBD1	TRBJ2-3	NA	CASSSDRGRWDTQYF	TGTGCCAGCAGCTCCGACAGGGGGCGTTGGGATACGCAGTATTTT
TRBV5-6	NA	TRBJ2-1	few	CASSLRSEQFF	TGTGCCAGCAGCTTGCGGTCTGAGCAGTTCTTC
TRBV7-9	NA	TRBJ1-5	NA	CASSSQGYSNQPQHF	TGTGCCAGCAGCTCCCAGGGGTATAGCAATCAGCCCCAGCATTTT
TRBV10-3	NA	TRBJ2-7	few	CAISDGRSSYEQYF	TGTGCCATCAGTGATGGGAGAAGCTCCTACGAGCAGTACTTC
TRBV7-2	NA	TRBJ1-1	few	CASSLSGGTEAFF	TGTGCCAGCAGTCTTTCCGGGGGGACTGAAGCTTTCTTT
TRBV11-2	NA	TRBJ1-1	NA	CASSLTLNVNTEAFF	TGTGCCAGCAGCTTAACCCTAAATGTGAACACTGAAGCTTTCTTT
TRBV6-4	NA	TRBJ1-1	few	CASSLRMNTEAFF	TGTGCCAGCAGTTTGAGGATGAACACTGAAGCTTTCTTT
TRBV7-2	NA	TRBJ1-5	few	CASSLGLGRGQPQHF	TGTGCCAGCAGCTTAGGGCTGGGAAGGGGTCAGCCCCAGCATTTT
TRBV11-2	NA	TRBJ2-7	few	CASSSRQGYEQYF	TGTGCCAGCAGCTCACGGCAGGGCTACGAGCAGTACTTC
TRBV5-1	NA	TRBJ2-7	few	CASSLEDSSYEQYF	TGCGCCAGCAGCTTGGAGGACAGCTCCTACGAGCAGTACTTC
TRBV18	TRBD1	TRBJ1-5	few	CASSPSGTGEQPQHF	TGTGCCAGCTCACCCTCCGGGACAGGGGAACAGCCCCAGCATTTT
TRBV2	TRBD2	TRBJ2-5	NA	CASSLGGGLETQYF	TGTGCCAGCAGTTTAGGCGGGGGGCTGGAGACCCAGTACTTC
TRBV5-1	TRBD1	TRBJ1-2	NA	CASSLSSPRDSYGYTF	TGCGCCAGCAGCTTGTCATCCCCTAGGGACAGCTATGGCTACACCTTC
TRBV18	TRBD1	TRBJ2-4	NA	CASSPLDRGTPLRGKNIQYF	TGTGCCAGCTCACCACTCGACAGGGGTACGCCTCTACGGGGCAAAAACATTCAGTACTTC
TRBV4-1	TRBD1	TRBJ1-2	NA	CASSHVNRDRDGYTF	TGTGCCAGCAGCCACGTCAACCGGGACAGGGATGGCTACACCTTC
TRBV20-1	TRBD1	TRBJ2-7	few	CSAPGQGEQYF	TGCAGTGCACCGGGACAGGGCGAGCAGTACTTC
TRBV5-6	NA	TRBJ2-7	NA	CASSRIIGGEQYF	TGTGCCAGCAGCAGAATTATCGGTGGCGAGCAGTACTTC
TRBV4-1	NA	TRBJ2-2	once	CASSQDSYRWDLGGELFF	TGCGCCAGCAGCCAAGATTCGTACAGGTGGGATTTAGGCGGGGAGCTGTTTTTT
TRBV18	NA	TRBJ2-7	NA	CASSPPRARVYEQYF	TGTGCCAGCTCACCACCGCGGGCAAGGGTATACGAGCAGTACTTC
TRBV5-1	TRBD1	TRBJ1-2	few	CASSLVRTGDGYTF	TGCGCCAGCAGCTTGGTGAGGACAGGGGATGGCTACACCTTC